This T cell receptor beta chain was recorded in a study of control samples from healthy donors and cancer patients. Method: immunoSEQ multiplex PCR; TCRdb's copy keeps in-frame clones and lacks some. The table shows 150,000 to 200,000 clones, with approximately 92% occurring only once. Germline lookup yields CDR1 SGHTS and CDR2 YDEGEE. The CDR3 has 14 amino acids. V was cut by 4 bases and J by 14 bases, with 19 bases left in between. V and J are TRBV5-8 and TRBJ1-6, with TRBD1 as a possible D gene (6 bases). Sequencing was done on a sample of blood. This TCR was sampled from a man between 18 and 29 years old in good health. This chain's CDR3 is CASSEGPGGASLHF. CDR3 nucleotide sequence: TGTGCCAGCAGCGAGGGCCCGGGGGGCGCGTCCCTCCACTTT.